This TCR beta chain comes out of a study of cytomegalovirus exposure and HLA in healthy donors (dated by TCRdb to about 2017). Context from the whole study: An earlier analysis of some 550 of the donors reported approximately 290 Gb of sequence data and approximately 110 million unique TCR beta sequences from around 200 million T cells. The study aimed to test whether signatures of past pathogen exposure could be identified by cataloging public T cell receptors. Donor age, sex, ethnicity and CMV serostatus were compiled together with the repertoire data. Genome-wide SNP genotypes for about 65% of the 666 donors were used in a later genetic analysis, which treated that subset as a discovery cohort. To decide whether each TCR beta V gene segment behaved as functional or pseudogenic, an earlier analysis of nearly 600 of the donors relied on high-throughput TCR beta sequencing. About 5 DR-DQ haplotypes were handled as single units for association and clustering, since linkage in the cohort was strong. In the later analysis, no new phenotypic data were used to find candidate immune exposures; instead, reliance was placed on TCR beta sequences and their occurrence across donors. To predict cytomegalovirus infection status, the study brought together high-throughput TCR immunosequencing, statistical association of individual TCRs with disease status, and machine learning. Using immunosequencing, the study profiled T cell repertoires from fewer than 700 subjects and related those repertoires to cytomegalovirus serostatus. Every discovery cohort repertoire had been produced on one sequencing platform. Along with the roughly 670-subject first cohort, a separate validation cohort of over a hundred different subjects was used. The number of donors typed differed by locus, with 629-630 for A, B, C, DRB1 and DQB1, approximately 500 for DQA1, 600 to 610 for DPA1, and roughly 450 for DPB1. About 280 gigabases of sequencing data and approximately 92 million unique TCR sequences made up an early release that covered about 640 HLA-typed donors. A later analysis re-analyzed previously published TCR beta repertoires from 550 to 700 donors and added high-resolution HLA genotyping to study TCR occurrence patterns. The genetic ancestry cluster associated with self-reported Caucasian donors included 81% of the approximately 430 genotyped donors. Class I and class II HLA loci were covered by the typing at four-digit resolution. Among about 410 genotyped donors of the cohort, an average of roughly 230,000 unique TCR beta nucleotide sequences was sequenced per donor, of which about 19% were non-productive.

The paper as a whole reports these results and caveats: The classifier was reported to diagnose cytomegalovirus status with high specificity and sensitivity in both the original and validation cohorts. The authors suggested that the approach could potentially be extended to other disease states and immunological phenotypes. In the study, some 160 TCR beta chains were listed as associated with cytomegalovirus. Only TCR beta chains were sequenced in this cohort, and the absence of alpha or paired-chain data limited detectable features. Because HLA typing was missing for some donors at each locus, association tests included only the typed subset. A cluster of highly shared sequence variants was judged likely to be a technical artifact of the sequencing pipeline. A further reported finding was that TCR beta sequences accurately predicted the HLA-A and HLA-B alleles for most subjects in the first cohort. Specific HLA alleles were associated with 16,951 TCR beta sequences at a false discovery rate of 0.05 in a later analysis. The presence/absence analyses assumed that sequencing depth was roughly uniform across donors, and that assumption may not be true. In a later analysis, several top co-occurrence clusters were reported to appear linked to parvovirus B19, influenza, CMV and Epstein-Barr virus. According to a later genetic analysis, donors in an Asian-associated ancestry cluster had fewer N-insertions in productive TCRs than the approximately 700-donor mean. Some IMGT-functional V segments, including TRBV6-2 and TRBV6-3, could not be told apart with the 87-base-pair reads, so those segments were excluded. A few of the identified cytomegalovirus-associated TCR beta chains were confirmed in vitro to be specific for cytomegalovirus antigens. Compared with equally common non-associated chains, HLA-associated TCR beta chains in a later analysis were more clonally expanded and had lower generation probabilities. A later genetic analysis associated a missense DCLRE1C variant with V-gene and J-gene trimming of TCR beta chains, and an independent cohort replicated the association. When HLA alleles, especially DR and DQ, strongly co-occurred, TCR associations were difficult to assign to individual alleles. Correlated functional status among segregating V segments might reflect linkage disequilibrium, but an unknown experimental factor could not be ruled out. According to a later analysis, most CMV-associated TCR beta chains appeared to be HLA-restricted, and the HLA associations seemed to be driven largely by CMV exposure. CMV serostatus was the only immune exposure information available for the cohort. Broadly in line with IMGT annotations, most TCR beta V segments showed up in productive rearrangements about 87% or about 30% of the time in an earlier analysis of 450 to 750 of the donors. The earlier analysis of 587 of the donors excluded about 16 rarely observed V segments, including chromosome 9 orphons, because counts were too low. While some public TCRs were present in many individuals, most TCR sequences turned up only very rarely across donors. In a later analysis, the rate of TCR association differed among HLA loci, with DRB1 alleles having the most associated TCRs and HLA-C alleles having the fewest.

This clone has a single count. Its antigen is not yet known. No per-base quality is available; no much larger clone lies one base away. Receptors were amplified or captured by the immunoSEQ multiplex PCR assay. A mixture of 60 forward primers for TCR Vbeta segments and 13 reverse primers for TCR Jbeta segments was used in the multiplex PCR. Amplification of the CDR3 region of rearranged TCR beta genes was performed with a multiplex PCR assay on genomic DNA. The Illumina HiSeq System was used to sequence the amplified TCR beta libraries as 87-base-pair reads. The study's processing was this. A later analysis counted tens of millions of unique TCR beta chains across the 690 or so repertoires, and around 9.9 million of these chains were shared by at least two donors. Raw reads were error-corrected and collapsed into unique sequences by a nearest-neighbor algorithm in which closely related sequences were merged to remove PCR and sequencing errors. Alignment of CDR3 sequences to IMGT reference sequences was used to assign V, D and J gene segments. For a sequence to be retained, at least a six-nucleotide match to both a V gene segment and a J gene segment was required. A rearrangement was called productive if the CDR3 had no stop codons and remained in frame with V and J, and every other rearrangement was called non-productive. CDR3 was defined according to IMGT convention as the region running from the second conserved V-encoded cysteine to the conserved J-encoded phenylalanine. In an earlier analysis of approximately 590 of the donors, sequences lacking an unambiguous match to a single V gene segment were excluded. In an earlier analysis of several hundred of the donors, V segments were called functional above 56.7% productive rearrangements and were called segregating when the between-donor standard deviation exceeded 5%. A statistical classification framework was built to diagnose cytomegalovirus status from the catalog of TCR beta chain sequences. In a later analysis, TCR nucleotide sequences were compared against IMGT/GENE-DB human TR gene sequences so that V and J genes could be assigned. A later analysis assigned CDR3 sequences and most-parsimonious VDJ recombination scenarios with the TCRdist pipeline. A later analysis defined each TCR beta chain by its CDR3 amino acid sequence plus V-gene family, and excluded reads lacking a unique V-gene family. As a way to deal with suspected cross-contamination and a sequencing artifact, a later analysis dropped approximately 590 nucleotide sequences that were highly shared and had low generation probability. In a later analysis, a clonal expansion index for each public chain was calculated from normalized within-repertoire ranks of inferred template counts. Generation probabilities in a later analysis came from a VDJ recombination model fitted to out-of-frame rearrangements, and those results were checked against IGoR. A later analysis scored TCR-TCR, TCR-HLA and TCR-CMV co-occurrence with hypergeometric tests, applying a repertoire-size bias correction to TCR pairs. A later analysis estimated false discovery rates by permuting HLA or CMV assignments 20 times. In a later analysis, co-occurring TCRs were grouped using DBSCAN, with TCRdist sequence similarity added in when clustering inside HLA-allele-positive subsets. For co-occurrence clustering, repertoires with fewer than 30,000 or more than 120,000 public chains were excluded, along with about five repertoires with anomalous nucleotide sharing. TCRdb holds this immuneACCESS table with in-frame rearrangements only. Some clones are missing; in checked studies, unresolved V genes explain under half, and the rest has no known cause. V and J calls and clone size are copied from that table; D and trimming were computed from the DNA. For this sample the table gives roughly 200,000 clones, of which 87% were detected only once. The ten largest clonotypes hold more than 1% of the sample.

The cohort was made up of 650 to 700 healthy bone marrow donors. Cohort members were all nominally healthy when sampled, although unrecorded immune exposures were likely present. The donor tested CMV seronegative, placing the donor among the 350 or so seronegative members of the cohort. Each donor provided a peripheral blood sample, and peripheral blood mononuclear cells were used for TCR beta sequencing. The Qiagen DNeasy Blood Extraction Kit was used to extract genomic DNA from the blood cell samples. CDR1 and CDR2, looked up from the germline V gene (reference sequence), are GTSNPN and SVGIG. Germline trimming: 0 bases from V, 5 bases from J; junction bases outside gene matches: 7. Measured from the cysteine to the phenylalanine, the CDR3 is 15 residues long. CDR3 DNA only is kept here, 45 bases in frame from base 1.

The V gene is TRBV30 and the J gene is TRBJ2-1, with 7 middle bases fitting TRBD2. The receptor comes from a boy aged 2 to 10 in good health and CMV-seronegative. The source material was PBMCs. The CDR3 region reads CAWSVGWAGDNEQFF. The DNA reads TGTGCCTGGAGTGTAGGTTGGGCGGGGGACAATGAGCAGTTCTTC.